This passage covers 13 T cell receptor beta chains from one sample sequenced in a study of CD8+ T cells in alopecia areata. Reverse transcribed after extraction, RNA yielded cDNA as the sequencing template. Assay used: immunoSEQ multiplex PCR; TCRdb lists only in-frame clones, some missing. The sample contains 170,000 or so clones, about 63% of which appear only once. The specimen was CD4+ T cells sorted from blood, collected at week 0. These receptors came from a human donor with alopecia areata.

The chain carries TRBV20-1 and TRBJ2-1; 10 nucleotides align to TRBD1. This CDR3 spans 11 amino acids. In germline, CDR1 is DFQATT, CDR2 SNEGSKA (reference sequence). The trim removed 7 bases at V and 7 bases at J, leaving 1 base unmatched. CDR3 sequence: CSVGQGNEQFF. The CDR3 nucleotides read TGCAGTGTGGGACAGGGGAATGAGCAGTTCTTC.

The chain is built from TRBV7-9 and TRBJ2-3; 7 nucleotides line up with TRBD2. This CDR3 comprises 14 residues. Germline assignment: CDR1 SEHNR and CDR2 FQNEAQ (reference sequence). J gave up 4 bases and V 1 base, and 2 bases lay outside the gene matches. DNA of the CDR3: TGTGCCAGCAGCTTAGGCGGGGGTGCAGATACGCAGTATTTT. Protein product: CASSLGGGADTQYF. The entire variable domain, with the rest obtained from reference TRBV7-9 and TRBJ2-3, is as follows: DTGVSQNPRHKITKRGQNVTFRCDPISEHNRLYWYRQTLGQGPEFLTYFQNEAQLEKSRLLSDRFSAERPKGSFSTLEIQRTEQGDSAMYLCASSLGGGADTQYFGPGTRLTVL.

In its sample, this clone was seen a few times. The genes are TRBV5-1 and TRBJ2-7, with 7 nucleotides matching TRBD1. Trimming took 4 bases from V and 4 from J; bases not matched to a gene: 20. The CDR3 covers 18 residues. The germline CDR1 and CDR2 sequences are SGHRS and YFSETQ. CDR3 bases: TGCGCCAGCAGCCCCACGCCGACCCCGACAGGGAGTCGGTACGAGCAGTACTTC. Translation: CASSPTPTPTGSRYEQYF.

In its sample, this clone was seen a few times. The gene calls are TRBV15 and TRBJ1-1; D possibly corresponds to TRBD1 (5 bases). The CDR3 sequence is 14 residues long. Looked up from germline, CDR1 is LNHNV and CDR2 is YYDKDF (reference sequence). The V gene lost 8 bases and the J gene lost 1 base, with 14 bases spanning the gap. The CDR3 sequence: CATGGPSKNTEAFF. CDR3 in DNA: TGTGCCACCGGGGGACCTTCTAAGAACACTGAAGCTTTCTTT.

The gene calls are TRBV7-9 and TRBJ2-7, with TRBD1 identical over 10 bases. CDR3 length: 14 residues. Germline V gives CDR1 SEHNR, CDR2 FQNEAQ (reference sequence). Unmatched junction bases numbered 5, after V lost 4 bases and J lost 5 bases. The CDR3: CASSYRDRGHEQYF. DNA of the CDR3: TGTGCCAGCAGCTACAGGGACAGGGGCCACGAGCAGTACTTC.

This chain uses TRBV7-2 with TRBJ2-3; 8 nucleotides agree with TRBD2. V trimming: 6 bases; J trimming: 8 bases; junction bases outside the gene matches: 4. The CDR3 consists of 12 residues. Germline-derived CDR1 and CDR2 are SGHTA and FQGNSA. The CDR3 DNA reads TGTGCCAGCAGTCTGACTAGCGCTACGCAGTATTTT. It yields the protein CASSLTSATQYF. Full variable domain (rest looked up from reference TRBV7-2 and TRBJ2-3): GAGVSQSPSNKVTEKGKDVELRCDPISGHTALYWYRQSLGQGLEFLIYFQGNSAPDKSGLPSDRFSAERTGGSVSTLTIQRTQQEDSAVYLCASSLTSATQYFGPGTRLTVL.

This clone was counted a single time. The V gene is TRBV2, the J gene TRBJ2-3; tentative D call: TRBD1 (5 bases). The CDR3 extends over 14 amino acids. The germline V gene encodes CDR1 SNHLY and CDR2 FYNNEI. Trimming pared 5 bases from V and 5 bases from J, leaving 14 bases between. The CDR3 loop reads CASSITGDGDTQYF. Written as DNA, the CDR3 is TGTGCCAGCAGTATTACAGGCGATGGAGATACGCAGTATTTT. The full variable domain, with the rest looked up from reference TRBV2 and TRBJ2-3, is EPEVTQTPSHQVTQMGQEVILRCVPISNHLYFYWYRQILGQKVEFLVSFYNNEISEKSEIFDDQFSVERPDGSNFTLKIRSTKLEDSAMYFCASSITGDGDTQYFGPGTRLTVL.

The J gene is TRBJ1-2, the V gene TRBV4-1; D remains unclear. CDR1 is MGHRA and CDR2 is YSYEKL in the germline V gene. Trimming took off 0 bases at V and 2 bases at J, with 7 bases between the two ends. CDR3 size: 14 residues. CDR3 in amino acids: CASSQEGTNYGYTF. The CDR3 DNA reads as TGCGCCAGCAGCCAAGAGGGTACCAACTATGGCTACACCTTC.

The chain is built from TRBV2 and TRBJ2-6; weak D call: TRBD1 (5 bases). V was pared by 5 bases and J by 0 bases, with 8 bases between. Germline V gene data show CDR1 as SNHLY and CDR2 as FYNNEI. The CDR3 sequence is 15 residues long. This chain's CDR3 is CASSWGLSGANVLTF. The CDR3 DNA sequence: TGTGCCAGCAGTTGGGGCCTCTCTGGGGCCAACGTCCTGACTTTC.

This clone came up a few times. This chain links TRBV4-2 with TRBJ1-3, with D perhaps matching TRBD1 (6 bases). The V end lost 5 bases, the J end lost 0 bases, and 11 bases lay between the germline ends. The CDR3 covers 15 residues. Germline values: CDR1 LGHNA, CDR2 YNFKEQ. The DNA of the CDR3 is TGTGCCAGCAGCGTCCAGGGGCTCTCTGGAAACACCATATATTTT. Translated: CASSVQGLSGNTIYF.

This clone has just a few counts. The chain recombines TRBV29-1 with TRBJ1-2, with 7 bases identical to TRBD1. This CDR3 comprises 11 residues. Trimming at V came to 4 bases and at J to 13 bases, leaving 9 bases not matched to a gene. Germline V CDR1 and CDR2: SQVTM, ANQGSEA. The CDR3 nucleotides read TGCAGCGTTGGGACGACAGGGCCGGTCACCTTC. Translated, it gives CSVGTTGPVTF.

This chain links TRBV4-1 with TRBJ2-5, with 7 bases lining up with TRBD1. The CDR3 length is 15 residues. V was clipped by 1 base and J by 5 bases; unmatched bases: 7. Germline CDR1 is MGHRA and CDR2 is YSYEKL. The CDR3 nucleotides are TGCGCCAGCAGCCAAGCTGAGGGGGCAGGGGAGACCCAGTACTTC. This encodes CASSQAEGAGETQYF.

This chain joins TRBV30 and TRBJ1-2; 10 nucleotides match TRBD1. V gave up 5 bases and J gave up 4 bases; unmatched junction bases: 10. Germline CDR1 reads GTSNPN; CDR2 reads SVGIG (reference sequence). The CDR3 covers 15 residues. The CDR3 loop reads CAWGTGAPPPYGYTF. The CDR3 coding sequence is TGTGCCTGGGGGACAGGGGCTCCTCCCCCCTATGGCTACACCTTC. The complete variable domain, with remaining parts taken from reference TRBV30 and TRBJ1-2, reads SQTIHQWPATLVQPVGSPLSLECTVEGTSNPNLYWYRQAAGRGLQLLFYSVGIGQISSEVPQNLSASRPQDRQFILSSKKLLLSDSGFYLCAWGTGAPPPYGYTFGSGTRLTVV.